This is a list of T cell receptor beta chains from one sample in a study of T cell repertoires in ileal Crohn's disease. Assay: immunoSEQ multiplex PCR; the TCRdb copy retains only in-frame clones and omits some. The sample consists of about 17,000 clones, about three quarters of them appearing once. The sample was ileal tissue. These receptors all come from an adult with Crohn's disease. The CDR3 runs from the conserved cysteine through the conserved F or W. D genes are given only for firm matches. Some rows mark clone size as missing; the rest say once, few, many or name a class of expanded clone.

TGTGCCAGCAGTTACATCCTGACCTCCTACGAGCAGTACTTC CASSYILTSYEQYF large TRBJ2-7 . TRBV6-5
TGTGCCAGCAGGGGACTAGCTGAAACCAAAAACATTCAGTACTTC CASRGLAETKNIQYF . TRBJ2-4 TRBD2 TRBV2
TGTGCCAGCAGTGAAGCGCTTGGGGGGGGTGCAGAGACCCAGTACTTC CASSEALGGGAETQYF . TRBJ2-5 TRBD2 TRBV2
TGCGCCAGCAGCTTGGACAGCGCGAACACCGGGGAGCTGTTTTTT CASSLDSANTGELFF . TRBJ2-2 . TRBV5-1
TGTGCCAGCAGCTTAGCGTATTTTGGAGATTCACCCCTCCACTTT CASSLAYFGDSPLHF . TRBJ1-6 . TRBV7-8
TGCGCCAGCAGCTTGGGGGACAGCACCGGGGAGCTGTTTTTT CASSLGDSTGELFF once TRBJ2-2 TRBD1 TRBV5-1
TGTGCCAGCAGCCTAAGGACTAGCGCTTCCTCCTACGAGCAGTACTTC CASSLRTSASSYEQYF . TRBJ2-7 TRBD2 TRBV11-2
TGTGCCAGCAGCCCAAACCGGGACAGGGGAGGCTACACCTTC CASSPNRDRGGYTF . TRBJ1-2 TRBD1 TRBV11-2
TGTGCCAGCAGTGCATTTAGCACTGAAGCTTTCTTT CASSAFSTEAFF few TRBJ1-1 . TRBV6-5
TGTGCCAGCAGCTTATTCAGCGAGCAGTACTTC CASSLFSEQYF medium-sized TRBJ2-7 . TRBV7-2
TGTGCCAGTTCCTCCGGAGAGACCCAGTACTTC CASSSGETQYF . TRBJ2-5 . TRBV6-5
TGCGCCAGCAGCCAACAGGGGGCAACCAAAAACATTCAGTACTTC CASSQQGATKNIQYF . TRBJ2-4 TRBD1 TRBV4-1
TGCGCCAGCAGCCAAGATCTAGGGGATGGAGAGACCCAGTACTTC CASSQDLGDGETQYF . TRBJ2-5 . TRBV4-3
TGCGCCAGCAGCCCGGCCTCGACAGGATACGAGCAGTACTTC CASSPASTGYEQYF . TRBJ2-7 . TRBV5-1
TGTGCCAGCAGCGGCGGGACTAGCGCCTACGAGCAGTACTTC CASSGGTSAYEQYF few TRBJ2-7 TRBD2 TRBV9
TGTGCCAGCAGCCGGGACAGAAACCAAGAGACCCAGTACTTC CASSRDRNQETQYF . TRBJ2-5 TRBD1 TRBV5-5
TGTGCCAGCAGTTACGGGGAGACCGAGCAGTACTTC CASSYGETEQYF . TRBJ2-7 . TRBV6-5
TGTGCCAGCAGCCAAGACGGGACAGGGGTTGAAAAACTGTTTTTT CASSQDGTGVEKLFF . TRBJ1-4 TRBD1 TRBV4-2
TGTGCCACCACGCCTAGACAGGAATCCTACAATGAGCAGTTCTTC CATTPRQESYNEQFF . TRBJ2-1 . TRBV15
TGTGCCAGCAGCGAGCAGGCAGGGGGCACCTACGAGCAGTACTTC CASSEQAGGTYEQYF . TRBJ2-7 TRBD1 TRBV5-4
TGTGCCAGCACGACAGGTCCCTCCTACGAGCAGTACTTC CASTTGPSYEQYF . TRBJ2-7 . TRBV2
TGTGCCAGCAGATTTGGGGGGTCAGATACGCAGTATTTT CASRFGGSDTQYF . TRBJ2-3 . TRBV11-2
TGTGCCAGCCTGGGACAGGGGAACTCCTACGAGCAGTACTTC CASLGQGNSYEQYF . TRBJ2-7 TRBD1 TRBV2
TGCGCCAGCAGCCAAGATAGAGGGTTGGACAATGAGCAGTTCTTC CASSQDRGLDNEQFF . TRBJ2-1 . TRBV4-1
TGTGCCAGCAGCTCACTGGGACTAGCGGATACGCAGTATTTT CASSSLGLADTQYF . TRBJ2-3 TRBD2 TRBV5-8
TGTGCCAGCTCACCAGGTTCAGATTTCTACGAGCAGTACTTC CASSPGSDFYEQYF once TRBJ2-7 . TRBV18
TGTGCCAGCAGCAAGTGGGGACGGCCCTACGAGCAGTACTTC CASSKWGRPYEQYF . TRBJ2-7 . TRBV21-1
TGCGCCAGCAGCCAAGAGTACGCCACGGGACAGACATATCTAGCCAAAAACATTCAGTACTTC CASSQEYATGQTYLAKNIQYF . TRBJ2-4 TRBD1 TRBV4-1
TGTGCCAGCAGTCCCTGGGGGATTGGAAACACCATATATTTT CASSPWGIGNTIYF . TRBJ1-3 . TRBV6-1
TGCAGCGTGGACAGGGGAGGAGAGACCCAGTACTTC CSVDRGGETQYF . TRBJ2-5 TRBD1 TRBV29-1
TGTGCCAGCTCACCACCGGCTGGACTAGCGTGGGAGCAGTACTTC CASSPPAGLAWEQYF medium-sized TRBJ2-7 TRBD2 TRBV18
TGTGCCAGCAGCGTAGTAGGGGCCGATGAGCAGTTCTTC CASSVVGADEQFF . TRBJ2-1 . TRBV9
TGTGCCAGCTCACCACCATTTCAGGGGGCGGGGAACACTGAAGCTTTCTTT CASSPPFQGAGNTEAFF . TRBJ1-1 TRBD1 TRBV18
TGTGCCAGCAGTTTATCCTGGGCGGGGGGCTACACCTTC CASSLSWAGGYTF . TRBJ1-2 . TRBV27
TGTGCCAGCAGTTTCCAACCCGGGACAGCGCAGTACTTC CASSFQPGTAQYF . TRBJ2-7 TRBD1 TRBV27
TGCAGTGTCTTGGAACCGTATGGCTACACCTTC CSVLEPYGYTF . TRBJ1-2 . TRBV20-1
TGTGCCAGCAGTTTTCGCGGGACAGATTATGGCTACACCTTC CASSFRGTDYGYTF . TRBJ1-2 TRBD1 TRBV28
TGTGCCAGCAGCTTGGAGGGACTAGCAGGCACCGGGGAGCTGTTTTTT CASSLEGLAGTGELFF once TRBJ2-2 TRBD2 TRBV5-6
TGTGCCAGCAGCTTGAATACAGGGACTAATGAAAAACTGTTTTTT CASSLNTGTNEKLFF . TRBJ1-4 . TRBV11-3
TGTGCCAGCAGCTTTATCCTACAGGGGCCAACAGATACGCAGTATTTT CASSFILQGPTDTQYF . TRBJ2-3 TRBD1 TRBV5-4
TGTGCCAGCTCCCAAGGGGCTAGCGGTAGCACAGATACGCAGTATTTT CASSQGASGSTDTQYF . TRBJ2-3 TRBD2 TRBV7-3
TGCACCAGCAGCCCAGGTAAGGACTTCCTGAATTTCTACGAGCAGTACTTC CTSSPGKDFLNFYEQYF . TRBJ2-7 . TRBV1
TGTGCCAGTGAACCCGGGGCTGGACTAGCGGGAAATGAGCAGTTCTTC CASEPGAGLAGNEQFF . TRBJ2-1 TRBD2 TRBV19
TGTGCCAGCCGGAAGTTCGGACCAGCCGAAAAACTGTTTTTT CASRKFGPAEKLFF . TRBJ1-4 . TRBV27
TGCGCCAGCAGCTCCGCGACTAGCGGGAAGGGCGAGCAGTACTTC CASSSATSGKGEQYF . TRBJ2-7 TRBD2 TRBV5-1
TGTGCCAGCAGCCGTGGGAGAGGTGATGAGCAGTTCTTC CASSRGRGDEQFF . TRBJ2-1 . TRBV4-2
TGTGCCAGCAGCCAAACTAGCTCCGAGCAGTACTTC CASSQTSSEQYF . TRBJ2-7 . TRBV7-9
TGTGCCAGCAGTGAATCTTTCAGGGTCCCTGAGCAGTTCTTC CASSESFRVPEQFF once TRBJ2-1 . TRBV2
TGTGCCAGCAGTGAAGACGGGTGGGCAGCAACGGGGAACACTGAAGCTTTCTTT CASSEDGWAATGNTEAFF . TRBJ1-1 . TRBV6-1
TGTGCCAGCAGTAACCCTCTTGACAGGAACTATGGCTACACCTTC CASSNPLDRNYGYTF few TRBJ1-2 . TRBV2
TGCACCAGCAGCCAGAAGGAACAATTTTACGAGCAGTACTTC CTSSQKEQFYEQYF . TRBJ2-7 . TRBV1
TGTGCCAGCAGCTTGGACAGCATAGCTGCTAACTATGGCTACACCTTC CASSLDSIAANYGYTF . TRBJ1-2 . TRBV5-4
TGTGCCAGCAGCGCATTGAACACTGAAGCTTTCTTT CASSALNTEAFF . TRBJ1-1 . TRBV11-2
TGTGCCAGCGCCCGACAGGGGGGGATAAGCTATGGCTACACCTTC CASARQGGISYGYTF . TRBJ1-2 TRBD1 TRBV6-5
TGTGCCAGCAGCTTAGGTCTTAGCGGGAGCACAGATACGCAGTATTTT CASSLGLSGSTDTQYF once TRBJ2-3 TRBD2 TRBV13
TGTGCCAGCAGCTTAATTCGGGGGGAGAGAGGTTGGGAGACCCAGTACTTC CASSLIRGERGWETQYF . TRBJ2-5 TRBD2 TRBV7-9
TGCGCCAGCAAACCCGCGACTAGCGGGAGGAGCTCCTACGAGCAGTACTTC CASKPATSGRSSYEQYF . TRBJ2-7 TRBD2 TRBV5-1
TGTGCCAGCAGCCCTTGGGGACAGGGTTCTAGATCCTACGAGCAGTACTTC CASSPWGQGSRSYEQYF . TRBJ2-7 TRBD1 TRBV7-9
TGCGCCAGCAGCCCGAACCCGGGTGGGGTAACCGGGGAGCTGTTTTTT CASSPNPGGVTGELFF . TRBJ2-2 . TRBV5-1